The 32 T cell receptor beta chains reported below all come from one sample, sequenced in a study of shared clonotypes between healthy human individuals (TCRdb year 2020). The method behind the library was the immunoSEQ multiplex PCR assay. The clones in this table, taken by TCRdb from immuneACCESS, are in-frame only. Not every clone is retained; where verified, under half of the shortfall comes from an unresolved V gene, and the cause of the rest is unknown. Within this sample are around 2.1 million clones, with roughly 91% of them counted one time only. The ten largest make up 1.5% to 2% of the sample. CD8 naive samples were CD45RO-negative cells positively selected for CCR7, giving a CD45RA+CCR7+ population that excluded TemRA cells. Sequencing was carried out using naive CD8+ T cells from PBMCs. The cell subset or site label for this specimen denotes: CD45RA+CCR7+. The receptors originated from a man between 18 and 35 years old in good health. Some clones in this sample may be carry-over from other donors' samples.

As concerns this clone: Within the sample, other DNA sequences also encode this same CDR3. V is TRBV28 and J is TRBJ2-2, with unresolved D. Trimming removed 6 bases from V and 4 bases from J, with 9 bases in between. CDR3 length: 13 residues. CDR1 is MDHEN, CDR2 SYDVKM, per germline. CDR3 sequence (DNA): TGTGCCAGCAGCCTGGGGTTCACCGGGGAGCTGTTTTTT. The encoded protein is CASSLGFTGELFF.

The chain uses TRBV27 and TRBJ2-2; D unclear. In germline, CDR1 is MNHEY, CDR2 SMNVEV (reference sequence). The CDR3 length is 15 residues. Trimming pared 0 bases from V and 0 bases from J, leaving 5 bases between. The CDR3 reads CASSLSSPNTGELFF. The DNA of the CDR3 is TGTGCCAGCAGTTTATCCAGTCCGAACACCGGGGAGCTGTTTTTT.

The CDR3 spells CASSVLSANYGYTF. The DNA of the CDR3 is TGTGCCAGCAGCGTACTGTCAGCTAACTATGGCTACACCTTC. The genes are TRBV9 and TRBJ1-2, with unresolved D. Trimming left V 1 base short and J 0 bases short, with 7 bases between. CDR1 SGDLS and CDR2 YYNGEE come from the germline V gene. This CDR3 has 14 amino acids.

This chain joins TRBV18 and TRBJ2-3; D not certain. Trimming pared 6 bases from V and 2 bases from J, leaving 9 bases between. The length of the CDR3 is 13 residues. Per the germline V gene, CDR1 is KGHSH and CDR2 is LQKENI. CDR3 loop: CASSPDNTDTQYF. CDR3 in DNA: TGTGCCAGCTCCCCCGATAACACAGATACGCAGTATTTT.

The gene calls are TRBV7-2 and TRBJ2-2, with TRBD1 matching 11 bases. The junction had 11 bases not matched to a gene; V was cut back by 5 bases and J by 6 bases. This CDR3 comprises 17 residues. The germline V gene has CDR1 SGHTA and CDR2 FQGNSA. CDR3 sequence reads: CASSPRDRGLIAGELFF. The CDR3 DNA follows: TGTGCCAGCAGCCCGCGGGACAGGGGGTTAATCGCCGGGGAGCTGTTTTTT.

This clone was found a few times. The rearrangement links TRBV6-6 to TRBJ1-5, with TRBD1 matching 7 bases. Germline trimming cut 6 bases from V and 0 bases from J; bases unmatched to any gene: 8. CDR3 length: 16 residues. Germline CDR1 is MNHNY and CDR2 is SVGAGI (reference sequence). CDR3 coding DNA: TGTGCCAGCAGACCTACCGGGACAGTTAGCAATCAGCCCCAGCATTTT. Amino acids: CASRPTGTVSNQPQHF.

The rearrangement joins TRBV6-5 to TRBJ2-1, with D hard to call. This CDR3 has 16 amino acids. Trimming removed 0 bases at V and 6 bases at J, with 15 bases between. Per the germline V gene, CDR1 is MNHEY and CDR2 is SVGAGI. The CDR3 DNA reads as TGTGCCAGCAGTTACTCGATGCTAGAATTGGGCAATGAGCAGTTCTTC. The encoded protein is CASSYSMLELGNEQFF.

In the case of this clone: The same CDR3 is also encoded by other DNA sequences in this sample. The chain employs TRBV4-1 and TRBJ2-7; 8 bases fit TRBD1. This CDR3 is built from 14 residues. CDR1 and CDR2 (germline): MGHRA, YSYEKL. J lost 2 bases, V lost 1 base, and 1 base had no gene match. CDR3 bases: TGCGCCAGCAGCCAAGGGACAGGGCCCTACGAGCAGTACTTC. It codes for CASSQGTGPYEQYF.

This clone was counted once. The chain couples TRBV4-2 to TRBJ1-3; D gene unclear. The CDR3 consists of 19 residues. Germline V CDR1 and CDR2: LGHNA, YNFKEQ. Trimming pared 5 bases from V and 3 bases from J, leaving 26 bases between. CDR3 DNA: TGTGCCAGCAGCGAGTTCGGGATTTCAAGGCCAGGACGTGGAAACACCATATATTTT. It yields the protein CASSEFGISRPGRGNTIYF.

This clone occurred once. The genes are TRBV7-9 and TRBJ2-7; 14 bases map to TRBD2. With 8 bases clipped from V and 0 bases from J, the junction kept 6 bases outside the gene matches. The CDR3 sequence is 16 residues long. Germline V lookup: CDR1 SEHNR, CDR2 FQNEAQ (reference sequence). CDR3 sequence: CASLGLAGGSSYEQYF. The CDR3 DNA follows: TGTGCCAGCTTAGGACTAGCGGGAGGTAGCTCCTACGAGCAGTACTTC.

Note on this clone: Other nucleotide sequences from this sample produce the same CDR3. The rearrangement joins TRBV28 to TRBJ1-5, with 9 bases identical to TRBD1. The CDR3 contains 14 residues. Germline V CDR1 and CDR2: MDHEN, SYDVKM. With V trimmed by 6 bases and J by 4 bases, 4 bases remained unmatched. CDR3 sequence: CASSIGQGNQPQHF. DNA for the CDR3: TGTGCCAGCAGCATCGGACAGGGGAATCAGCCCCAGCATTTT.

The chain employs TRBV29-1 and TRBJ2-3; 10 bases align to TRBD1. Looked up from germline, CDR1 is SQVTM and CDR2 is ANQGSEA. The CDR3 length is 17 residues. The V gene end was trimmed by 8 bases and the J gene end by 4 bases; junction bases not matched to a gene: 18. The CDR3 bases are TGCAGCATAACTCTACCCGGGACAGGGGTTAGGGCAGATACGCAGTATTTT. It codes for CSITLPGTGVRADTQYF.

The chain joins TRBV9 to TRBJ1-5; D is perhaps TRBD1 (5 bases). Trimming took 0 bases from V and 6 from J, leaving 13 bases between them. Germline V gene lookup returns CDR1 SGDLS and CDR2 YYNGEE. This CDR3 has 15 residues. The CDR3 DNA is TGTGCCAGCAGCGTAGGACTTGCAGGGAGTCAGCCCCAGCATTTT. Its translation is CASSVGLAGSQPQHF.

The J gene is TRBJ1-1, the V gene TRBV28, with 7 nucleotides matching TRBD1. This CDR3 region has 14 residues. Germline loops: CDR1 MDHEN, CDR2 SYDVKM. V shed 4 bases and J 7 bases; nucleotides not matched to a gene: 9. CDR3 nucleotide sequence: TGTGCCAGCAGTTCGTCAGGGGGAAGAGTTGAAGCTTTCTTT. Residues: CASSSSGGRVEAFF.

The chain employs TRBV2 and TRBJ2-7; TRBD2 might be the D (5 bases). This CDR3 has 13 amino acids. V was pared by 3 bases and J by 4 bases, with 10 bases between. Germline V gene data show CDR1 as SNHLY and CDR2 as FYNNEI. CDR3 coding DNA: TGTGCCAGCAGTGATACAGTAGCGTACGAGCAGTACTTC. It is translated as CASSDTVAYEQYF. Based on the CDR3 plus reference TRBV2 and TRBJ2-7, the full variable domain is EPEVTQTPSHQVTQMGQEVILRCVPISNHLYFYWYRQILGQKVEFLVSFYNNEISEKSEIFDDQFSVERPDGSNFTLKIRSTKLEDSAMYFCASSDTVAYEQYFGPGTRLTVT.

The genes are TRBV7-7 and TRBJ2-7; 7 bases align to TRBD2. The CDR3 has 15 amino acids. Trimming cost V 5 bases and J 2 bases; bases outside gene matches: 9. Germline CDR1 and CDR2: SSHAT and FNYEAQ (reference sequence). CDR3 protein: CASSPGLAAAYEQYF. The CDR3 DNA is TGTGCCAGCAGCCCCGGGCTAGCGGCCGCCTACGAGCAGTACTTC.

This clone occurred once. J is TRBJ2-2 and V is TRBV4-1; 8 bases line up with TRBD2. Germline CDR1 is MGHRA and CDR2 is YSYEKL. CDR3 length: 14 residues. The V gene end was trimmed by 2 bases and the J gene end by 5 bases; junction bases not matched to a gene: 1. CDR3 protein: CASSQSSGTGELFF. The CDR3 bases are TGCGCCAGCAGCCAATCTAGCGGGACCGGGGAGCTGTTTTTT.

V and J are TRBV19 and TRBJ1-1; no clear D. From germline, CDR1 is LNHDA and CDR2 SQIVND (reference sequence). Trimming pared 3 bases from V and 10 bases from J, leaving 12 bases between. The CDR3 is 12 residues long. CDR3 DNA sequence: TGTGCCAGTAGTATCGGGCTGCAGTCAGCTTTCTTT. Residues: CASSIGLQSAFF. Supplemented by reference TRBV19 and TRBJ1-1, the full variable domain reads DGGITQSPKYLFRKEGQNVTLSCEQNLNHDAMYWYRQDPGQGLRLIYYSQIVNDFQKGDIAEGYSVSREKKESFPLTVTSAQKNPTAFYLCASSIGLQSAFFGQGTRLTVV.

The chain combines TRBV28 with TRBJ1-4; D might be TRBD1 (6 bases). Germline assignment: CDR1 MDHEN and CDR2 SYDVKM. The CDR3 loop spans 16 amino acids. Trimming stripped 2 bases from V and 0 bases from J, with 10 bases between. In DNA, the CDR3 is TGTGCCAGCAGTTTACTCAAGGGGGCAACTAATGAAAAACTGTTTTTT. Its translation is CASSLLKGATNEKLFF.

The rearrangement uses TRBV9 and TRBJ1-1; D call uncertain. V shed 4 bases and J shed 3 bases, with 13 bases lying between them. The CDR3 covers 14 residues. Germline assignment: CDR1 SGDLS and CDR2 YYNGEE. This CDR3 is CASSPGTRDTEAFF. CDR3 DNA: TGTGCCAGCAGCCCCGGCACACGAGACACTGAAGCTTTCTTT. Variable domain in full (rest from reference TRBV9 and TRBJ1-1): DSGVTQTPKHLITATGQRVTLRCSPRSGDLSVYWYQQSLDQGLQFLIQYYNGEERAKGNILERFSAQQFPDLHSELNLSSLELGDSALYFCASSPGTRDTEAFFGQGTRLTVV.

The genes are TRBV28 and TRBJ1-5, with D tentatively TRBD1 (5 bases). The CDR3 has 20 residues. The V gene's germline CDR1 is MDHEN and CDR2 SYDVKM. Trimming pared 1 base from V and 7 bases from J, leaving 29 bases between. In DNA, the CDR3 is TGTGCCAGCAGTTTATTTCTTGGAACTTCGGGACTTGTGGGGGGGCAGCCCCAGCATTTT. Translation gives CASSLFLGTSGLVGGQPQHF.

The chain carries TRBV7-9 and TRBJ1-2, with D hard to call. Trimming shortened V by 1 base and J by 6 bases, and 9 bases separated the two germline ends. The CDR3 totals 13 residues. Germline V gene data show CDR1 as SEHNR and CDR2 as FQNEAQ (reference sequence). CDR3 sequence reads: CASSLGPINGYTF. The CDR3 bases are TGTGCCAGCAGCTTAGGTCCAATAAATGGCTACACCTTC. Based on the CDR3 plus reference TRBV7-9 and TRBJ1-2, the full variable domain is DTGVSQNPRHKITKRGQNVTFRCDPISEHNRLYWYRQTLGQGPEFLTYFQNEAQLEKSRLLSDRFSAERPKGSFSTLEIQRTEQGDSAMYLCASSLGPINGYTFGSGTRLTVV.

The chain links TRBV7-9 to TRBJ2-3; 12 bases align to TRBD2. CDR1 and CDR2 (germline): SEHNR, FQNEAQ (reference sequence). The CDR3 spans 16 residues. V was pared by 4 bases and J by 2 bases, with 4 bases of the junction left unmatched. CDR3 coding DNA: TGTGCCAGCAGCTCGACTAGCGGGGGTAACACAGATACGCAGTATTTT. Translation: CASSSTSGGNTDTQYF.

V usage is TRBV27 and J usage is TRBJ2-7, with a possible D match to TRBD1 (5 bases). The CDR3 length is 14 residues. The germline V gene has CDR1 MNHEY and CDR2 SMNVEV (reference sequence). Trimming left V 1 base short and J 2 bases short, with 9 bases between. CDR3 loop: CASSLLVGPYEQYF. The DNA for the CDR3 is TGTGCCAGCAGTTTATTAGTGGGGCCCTACGAGCAGTACTTC.

The V gene is TRBV27, the J gene TRBJ1-4, with 8 bases lining up with TRBD1. Germline loops: CDR1 MNHEY, CDR2 SMNVEV (reference sequence). With 5 bases clipped from V and 3 bases from J, the junction kept 2 bases outside the gene matches. CDR3 length: 14 residues. CDR3 residues: CASSIRGPNEKLFF. The CDR3, as DNA: TGTGCCAGCAGTATCAGGGGGCCTAATGAAAAACTGTTTTTT.

This clone was detected only once. The rearrangement uses TRBV7-9 and TRBJ1-2, with 10 bases that match TRBD1. Germline CDR1 SEHNR, CDR2 FQNEAQ (reference sequence). Trimming removed 3 bases from V and 4 bases from J; junction bases left unmatched: 14. The CDR3 extends over 18 amino acids. CDR3 sequence reads: CASSFLPGQGPYLYGYTF. Written as DNA, the CDR3 is TGTGCCAGCAGCTTTCTCCCGGGACAGGGGCCTTACCTCTATGGCTACACCTTC.

J is TRBJ2-5 and V is TRBV27, with 7 bases lining up with TRBD1. Germline V lookup: CDR1 MNHEY, CDR2 SMNVEV (reference sequence). J lost 4 bases, V lost 6 bases, and 8 bases had no gene match. The CDR3 extends over 14 amino acids. As DNA, the CDR3 is TGTGCCAGCAGCCTAGACAGGGTTGCAGAGACCCAGTACTTC. Translating gives CASSLDRVAETQYF.

V and J are TRBV15 and TRBJ1-2; TRBD1 matches at 7 bases. V shed 5 bases and J 4 bases; nucleotides not matched to a gene: 10. The CDR3 has 15 amino acids. Germline assignment: CDR1 LNHNV and CDR2 YYDKDF (reference sequence). The chain's CDR3 is CATSGWTGPSYGYTF. Written as DNA, the CDR3 is TGTGCCACCAGCGGGTGGACAGGACCCTCCTATGGCTACACCTTC.

The rearrangement joins TRBV7-2 to TRBJ2-2, with D tentatively TRBD1 or TRBD2 (6 bases each). Germline CDR1 SGHTA, CDR2 FQGNSA. This CDR3 region has 16 residues. V dropped 5 bases and J dropped 6 bases, with 19 bases sitting between them. CDR3 sequence: CASSPFGGYLSGELFF. CDR3 sequence (DNA): TGTGCCAGCAGCCCATTCGGGGGCTACCTTTCCGGGGAGCTGTTTTTT.

This clone was observed a single time. The chain recombines TRBV13 with TRBJ2-2; D is possibly TRBD1 (5 bases). This CDR3 contains 11 residues. Trimming shortened V by 8 bases and J by 6 bases, and 7 bases separated the two germline ends. The germline gives CDR1 PRHDT, CDR2 FYEKMQ (reference sequence). Written as DNA, the CDR3 is TGTGCCAGCCAGGGTTCCGGGGAGCTGTTTTTT. Protein sequence: CASQGSGELFF.

The V and J genes are TRBV5-6 and TRBJ2-7, with a weak D call TRBD2 (6 bases). The CDR3 spans 15 residues. Trimming left V 4 bases short and J 0 bases short, with 14 bases between. Germline V CDR1 and CDR2: SGHDT, YYEEEE. CDR3: CASSTLAESSYEQYF. CDR3 in DNA: TGTGCCAGCAGCACCTTAGCGGAGAGCTCCTACGAGCAGTACTTC.

The chain uses TRBV2 and TRBJ1-1, with D uncertain. Germline-derived CDR1 and CDR2 are SNHLY and FYNNEI. The CDR3 is 14 residues long. The V end was cut by 5 bases, the J end by 0 bases, with 10 bases between. CDR3 protein: CASSPGRVNTEAFF. The DNA for the CDR3 is TGTGCCAGCAGTCCCGGACGGGTGAACACTGAAGCTTTCTTT.